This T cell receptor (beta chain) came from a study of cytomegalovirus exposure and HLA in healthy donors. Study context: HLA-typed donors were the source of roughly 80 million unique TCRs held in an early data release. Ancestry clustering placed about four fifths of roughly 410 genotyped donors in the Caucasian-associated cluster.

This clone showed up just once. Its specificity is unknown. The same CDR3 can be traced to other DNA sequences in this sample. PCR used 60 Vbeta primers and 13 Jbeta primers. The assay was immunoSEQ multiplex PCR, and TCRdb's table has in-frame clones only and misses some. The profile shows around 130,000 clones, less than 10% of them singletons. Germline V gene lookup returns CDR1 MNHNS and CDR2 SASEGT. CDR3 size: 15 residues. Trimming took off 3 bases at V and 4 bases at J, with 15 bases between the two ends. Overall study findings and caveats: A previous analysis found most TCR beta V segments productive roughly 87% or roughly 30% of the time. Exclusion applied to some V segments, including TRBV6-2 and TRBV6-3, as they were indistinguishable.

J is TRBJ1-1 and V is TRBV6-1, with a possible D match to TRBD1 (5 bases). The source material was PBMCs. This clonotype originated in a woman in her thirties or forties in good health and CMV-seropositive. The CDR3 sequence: CASSEVPGYGTEAFF. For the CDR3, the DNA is TGTGCCAGCAGTGAGGTTCCAGGGTATGGCACTGAAGCTTTCTTT.